These 26 T cell receptor beta chains were sequenced from one sample in a study of CXCR3-negative and CXCR3-positive naive CD8 T cells. The antigens for these receptors are not known. General observations from the study: Greater hydrophobicity was found in TRB CDR3s of CXCR3-positive naive cells than of CXCR3-negative naive cells.

Through 5' RACE with UMI labels, the TRB cDNA libraries were prepared. TCRdb reanalyzed the 5' RACE reads and collapses them to one entry per CDR3 protein, without DNA. Its listing shows 95,000 to 100,000 distinct CDR3 sequences. Input material: naive CXCR3+ CD8+ T cells from blood. Subset meaning: CD45RO-CCR7+CD27+CD95- naive CD8+ T cells expressing CXCR3 (TNR3+). Every receptor here comes from a human donor in good health. Some clones in this sample may be carry-over from other donors' samples.

V is TRBV27 and J is TRBJ2-1; TCRdb returns TRBD1, unconfirmable since there is no DNA. CDR1 is MNHEY and CDR2 is SMNVEV in the germline V gene (reference sequence). The CDR3 runs 15 residues. The CDR3 here is CASQFIVQANNEQFF.

V gene TRBV6-5 combines with J gene TRBJ2-6; TCRdb outputs TRBD1, but without DNA this stays unchecked. Germline V gives CDR1 MNHEY, CDR2 SVGAGI. This CDR3 is built from 20 residues. The CDR3: CASRKTPSTGLYSGANVLTF.

The chain combines TRBV12-3 or TRBV12-4 with TRBJ1-1; checking the TCRdb D call of TRBD1 is not possible without DNA. This CDR3 contains 15 residues. The CDR3 spells CASNPGVRSGTEAFF.

V and J are TRBV7-9 and TRBJ2-1; TCRdb indicates TRBD1, and absent DNA this call remains unverified. Germline lookup yields CDR1 SEHNR and CDR2 FQNEAQ (reference sequence). This CDR3 is 17 amino acids long. The CDR3 reads CASSLGWGAGPYNEQFF.

The J gene is TRBJ2-1, the V gene TRBV4-2; the TRBD2 assignment by TCRdb is unverifiable without DNA. Germline CDR1 is LGHNA and CDR2 is YNFKEQ. CDR3 length: 15 amino acids. This CDR3 is CASSQVADSSDEQFF.

The chain recombines TRBV6-5 with TRBJ1-1. CDR3 length: 14 amino acids. Looked up from germline, CDR1 is MNHEY and CDR2 is SVGAGI. The CDR3 is CASSYATGSTEAFF.

V usage is TRBV12-3 or TRBV12-4 and J usage is TRBJ2-3; TCRdb designates TRBD1, a call that cannot be tested without DNA. CDR3 length: 14 residues. This chain's CDR3 is CASNVGGGTDTQYF.

The V call is TRBV10-3, the J call TRBJ2-1; TCRdb's D call of TRBD2 is untestable without DNA. Germline V gives CDR1 ENHRY, CDR2 SYGVKD. The CDR3 consists of 18 residues. The CDR3 region is CAISEPARPGIGRYEQFF.

V and J are TRBV7-9 and TRBJ1-2; no DNA is available, so the TRBD1 call from TCRdb remains unchecked. Germline CDR1 reads SEHNR; CDR2 reads FQNEAQ (reference sequence). This CDR3 has 16 residues. CDR3 loop: CASSLTGMWKNYGYTF.

The chain links TRBV29-1 to TRBJ2-1; the D gene TCRdb calls, TRBD1, cannot be checked with no DNA. The germline CDR1 and CDR2 sequences are SQVTM and ANQGSEA. This CDR3 has 14 amino acids. The CDR3 loop reads CSVGGGRSYNEQFF.

The chain carries TRBV2 and TRBJ2-7. The CDR3 runs 12 residues. Germline CDR1 and CDR2: SNHLY and FYNNEI. CDR3 protein: CASSPNSYEQYF.

This rearrangement joins TRBV5-1 to TRBJ2-1. CDR1 SGHRS and CDR2 YFSETQ come from the germline V gene. The CDR3 length is 18 residues. This CDR3 is CASSLPDRRPSSYNEQFF.

The chain employs TRBV7-9 and TRBJ2-5; TCRdb's D call of TRBD2 is untestable without DNA. This CDR3 has 14 amino acids. Germline V gives CDR1 SEHNR, CDR2 FQNEAQ (reference sequence). CDR3 residues: CASSLVRRQETQYF.

This chain connects TRBV19 to TRBJ2-4; absent DNA, TCRdb's TRBD2 call cannot be checked. Germline assignment: CDR1 LNHDA and CDR2 SQIVND (reference sequence). The CDR3 totals 15 residues. The CDR3: CASSIGGLQLNIQYF.

The chain couples TRBV18 to TRBJ2-5; checking the TCRdb D call of TRBD1 is not possible without DNA. The germline gives CDR1 KGHSH, CDR2 LQKENI. The CDR3 covers 16 residues. The CDR3 loop reads CASSPPGQGGQETQYF.

V is TRBV6-4 and J is TRBJ2-1; TCRdb reports TRBD2, a call that lacks DNA to check it against. Germline V CDR1 and CDR2: MRHNA, SNTAGT. This CDR3 spans 13 amino acids. The CDR3 protein is CASSEGSANEQFF.

This rearrangement joins TRBV6-4 to TRBJ2-2. The CDR3 has 13 amino acids. The germline gives CDR1 MRHNA, CDR2 SNTAGT. The CDR3: CASSDKHTGELFF.

The chain combines TRBV7-9 with TRBJ2-5; checking the TCRdb D call of TRBD2 is not possible without DNA. CDR1 is SEHNR, CDR2 FQNEAQ, per germline (reference sequence). The CDR3 runs 16 residues. CDR3 residues: CASSERTSGIQKTQYF.

This chain joins TRBV29-1 and TRBJ2-7. Germline-derived CDR1 and CDR2 are SQVTM and ANQGSEA. This CDR3 contains 12 residues. The chain's CDR3 is CSVEDLLAEQYF.

The chain is built from TRBV5-1 and TRBJ1-1; TCRdb's D call, TRBD1, is unchecked because there is no DNA. This CDR3 spans 16 amino acids. Looked up from germline, CDR1 is SGHRS and CDR2 is YFSETQ. CDR3 residues: CASRSGTGAMNTEAFF.

V usage is TRBV12-3 or TRBV12-4 and J usage is TRBJ1-5. This CDR3 contains 12 residues. CDR3 protein: CAGSSLNQPQHF.

The chain has TRBV20-1 and TRBJ2-7; without DNA, the TCRdb call of TRBD1 cannot be checked. The CDR3 covers 14 residues. CDR1 and CDR2 from the germline V gene are DFQATT and SNEGSKA (reference sequence). CDR3 protein: CSARDRTELYEQYF.

The genes are TRBV5-5 and TRBJ2-1; TCRdb lists TRBD2, though no DNA is available to test this call. The CDR3 is 17 residues long. CDR1 and CDR2 from the germline V gene are SGHKS and YYEKEE (reference sequence). This chain's CDR3 is CASSLEGLAGGPNEQFF.

V is TRBV4-3 and J is TRBJ2-7. Germline-derived CDR1 and CDR2 are LGHNA and YSLEER. CDR3 length: 13 amino acids. This chain's CDR3 is CASSPGVSYEQYF.

The chain recombines TRBV29-1 with TRBJ1-1; TCRdb lists TRBD1, though no DNA is available to test this call. The CDR3 is 12 amino acids. Germline CDR1 reads SQVTM; CDR2 reads ANQGSEA. CDR3 residues: CSVGVLGPEAFF.

J is TRBJ2-7 and V is TRBV7-9; TCRdb reports TRBD1, a call that lacks DNA to check it against. Germline V gene lookup returns CDR1 SEHNR and CDR2 FQNEAQ (reference sequence). This CDR3 has 15 residues. The CDR3: CASSLNRGPTYEQYF.